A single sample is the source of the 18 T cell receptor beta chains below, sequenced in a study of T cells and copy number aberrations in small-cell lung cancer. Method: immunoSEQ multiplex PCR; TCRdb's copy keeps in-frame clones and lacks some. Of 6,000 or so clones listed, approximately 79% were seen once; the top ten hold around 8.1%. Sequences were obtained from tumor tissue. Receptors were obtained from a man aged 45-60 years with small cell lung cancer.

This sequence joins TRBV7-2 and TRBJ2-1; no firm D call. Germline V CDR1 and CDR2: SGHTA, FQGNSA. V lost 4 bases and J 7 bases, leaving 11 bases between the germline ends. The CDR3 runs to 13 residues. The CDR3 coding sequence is TGTGCCAGCAGCTCTGGATCCTGGAATGAGCAGTTCTTC. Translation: CASSSGSWNEQFF.

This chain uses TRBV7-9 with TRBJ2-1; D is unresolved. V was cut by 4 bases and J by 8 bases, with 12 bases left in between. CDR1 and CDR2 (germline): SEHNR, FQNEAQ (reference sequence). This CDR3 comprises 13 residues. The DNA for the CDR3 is TGTGCCAGCAGCTCGAAAAGACTGGATGAGCAGTTCTTC. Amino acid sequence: CASSSKRLDEQFF.

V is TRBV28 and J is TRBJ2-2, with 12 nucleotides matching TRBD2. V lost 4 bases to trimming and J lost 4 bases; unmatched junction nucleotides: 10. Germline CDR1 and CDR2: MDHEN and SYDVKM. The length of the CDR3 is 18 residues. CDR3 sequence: CASSSPPSSGRATGELFF. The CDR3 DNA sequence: TGTGCCAGCAGTTCCCCCCCTTCTAGCGGGAGGGCCACCGGGGAGCTGTTTTTT.

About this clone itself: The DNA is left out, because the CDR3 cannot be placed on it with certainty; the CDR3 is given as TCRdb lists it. The CDR3 loop reads CASSFGPGQPQHF. The chain uses TRBV5-6 and TRBJ1-5; the table's TRBD1 call for D was not verified on the DNA. CDR1 and CDR2 (germline): SGHDT, YYEEEE. The CDR3 is 13 amino acids in total, end residues counted.

CDR3 in DNA: TGTGCCAGCAGCTTAGATCAGCGGAAATCTTACGAGCAGTACTTC. This translates into CASSLDQRKSYEQYF. V gene TRBV7-2 combines with J gene TRBJ2-5; a possible D gene is TRBD2 (5 bases). The DNA end is more similar to TRBJ2-7, so the J call may be wrong. Germline assignment: CDR1 SGHTA and CDR2 FQGNSA. The CDR3 has 15 residues.

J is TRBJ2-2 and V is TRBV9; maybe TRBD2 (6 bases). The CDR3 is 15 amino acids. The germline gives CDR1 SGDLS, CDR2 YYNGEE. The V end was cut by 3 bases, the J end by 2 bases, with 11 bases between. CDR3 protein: CASSGGGTNTGELFF. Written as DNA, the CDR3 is TGTGCCAGCAGCGGGGGCGGGACTAACACCGGGGAGCTGTTTTTT.

The DNA of the CDR3 is TGTGCCAGCATGGGGGAGGGATACACTGAAAAACTGTTTTTT. Translating it yields CASMGEGYTEKLFF. The chain links TRBV6-1 to TRBJ1-4; D perhaps matches TRBD1 (5 bases). The CDR3 contains 14 residues. Germline CDR1 reads MNHNS; CDR2 reads SASEGT. V dropped 7 bases and J dropped 7 bases, with 16 bases sitting between them.

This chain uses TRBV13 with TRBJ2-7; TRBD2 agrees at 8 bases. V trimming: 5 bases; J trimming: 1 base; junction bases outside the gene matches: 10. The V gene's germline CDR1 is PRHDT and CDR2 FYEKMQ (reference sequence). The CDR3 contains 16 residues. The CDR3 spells CASSPDPSGGSYEQYF. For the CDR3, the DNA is TGTGCCAGCAGCCCCGACCCATCGGGAGGGTCCTACGAGCAGTACTTC.

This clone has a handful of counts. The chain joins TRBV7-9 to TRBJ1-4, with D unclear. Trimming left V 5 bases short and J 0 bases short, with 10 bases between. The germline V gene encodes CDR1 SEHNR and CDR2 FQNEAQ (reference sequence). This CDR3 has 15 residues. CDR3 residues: CASSKAGATNEKLFF. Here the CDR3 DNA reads TGTGCCAGCAGCAAGGCGGGTGCAACTAATGAAAAACTGTTTTTT.

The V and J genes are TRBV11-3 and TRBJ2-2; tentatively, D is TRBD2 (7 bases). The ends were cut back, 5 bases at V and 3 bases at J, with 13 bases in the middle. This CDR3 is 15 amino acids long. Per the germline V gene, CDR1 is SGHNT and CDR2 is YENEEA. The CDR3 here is CASSRRGADTGELFF. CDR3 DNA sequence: TGTGCCAGCAGCCGCCGGGGGGCCGACACCGGGGAGCTGTTTTTT.

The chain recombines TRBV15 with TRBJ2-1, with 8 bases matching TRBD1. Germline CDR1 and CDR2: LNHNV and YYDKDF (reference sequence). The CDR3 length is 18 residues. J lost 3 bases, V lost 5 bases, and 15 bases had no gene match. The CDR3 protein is CATSVSGGEWARYNEQFF. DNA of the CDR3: TGTGCCACCAGCGTGTCAGGGGGCGAATGGGCTCGCTACAATGAGCAGTTCTTC.

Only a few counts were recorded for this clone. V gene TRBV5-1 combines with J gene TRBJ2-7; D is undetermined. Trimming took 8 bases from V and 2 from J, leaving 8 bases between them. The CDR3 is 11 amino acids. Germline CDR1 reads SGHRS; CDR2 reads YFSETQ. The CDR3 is CASKGTYEQYF. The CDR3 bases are TGCGCCAGTAAGGGAACCTACGAGCAGTACTTC.

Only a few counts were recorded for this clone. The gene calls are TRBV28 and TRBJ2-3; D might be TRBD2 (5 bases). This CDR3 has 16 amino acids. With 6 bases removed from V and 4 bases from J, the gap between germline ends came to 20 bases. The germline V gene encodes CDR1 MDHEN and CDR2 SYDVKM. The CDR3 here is CASSHEERPSADTQYF. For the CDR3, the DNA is TGTGCCAGCAGCCACGAGGAGCGGCCGTCGGCAGATACGCAGTATTTT.

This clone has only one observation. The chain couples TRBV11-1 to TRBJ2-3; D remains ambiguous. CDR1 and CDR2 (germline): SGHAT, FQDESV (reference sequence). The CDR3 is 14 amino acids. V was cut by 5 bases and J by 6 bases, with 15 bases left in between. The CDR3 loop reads CASSLQDFGDTQYF. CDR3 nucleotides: TGTGCCAGCAGCCTCCAGGATTTTGGGGATACGCAGTATTTT.

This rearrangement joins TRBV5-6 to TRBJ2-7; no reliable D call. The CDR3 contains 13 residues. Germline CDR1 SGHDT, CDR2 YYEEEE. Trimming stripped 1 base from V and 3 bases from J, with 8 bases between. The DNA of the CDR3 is TGTGCCAGCAGCTTGTCGTATTTCTACGAGCAGTACTTC. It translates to CASSLSYFYEQYF.

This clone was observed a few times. CDR3 sequence reads: CASSMDSAPLYEQYF. In DNA, the CDR3 is TGTGCCAGTAGTATGGACAGTGCCCCGCTCTACGAGCAGTACTTC. The rearrangement joins TRBV19 to TRBJ2-7, with D possibly being TRBD1 (6 bases). Between the trimmed V and J ends, which lost 3 bases and 3 bases, there was a span of 15 bases. Germline CDR1 reads LNHDA; CDR2 reads SQIVND (reference sequence). The CDR3 is 15 amino acids. The whole variable domain, filled in from reference TRBV19 and TRBJ2-7, reads DGGITQSPKYLFRKEGQNVTLSCEQNLNHDAMYWYRQDPGQGLRLIYYSQIVNDFQKGDIAEGYSVSREKKESFPLTVTSAQKNPTAFYLCASSMDSAPLYEQYFGPGTRLTVT.

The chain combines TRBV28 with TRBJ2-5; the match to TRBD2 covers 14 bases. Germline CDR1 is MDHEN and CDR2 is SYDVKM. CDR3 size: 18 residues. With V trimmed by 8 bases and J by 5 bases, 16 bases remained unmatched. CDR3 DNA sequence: TGTGCCAGCGGCATAACGGGACTAGCGGGAGTTGTTTCCGAGACCCAGTACTTC. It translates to CASGITGLAGVVSETQYF. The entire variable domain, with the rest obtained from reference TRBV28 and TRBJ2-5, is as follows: DVKVTQSSRYLVKRTGEKVFLECVQDMDHENMFWYRQDPGLGLRLIYFSYDVKMKEKGDIPEGYSVSREKKERFSLILESASTNQTSMYLCASGITGLAGVVSETQYFGPGTRLLVL.

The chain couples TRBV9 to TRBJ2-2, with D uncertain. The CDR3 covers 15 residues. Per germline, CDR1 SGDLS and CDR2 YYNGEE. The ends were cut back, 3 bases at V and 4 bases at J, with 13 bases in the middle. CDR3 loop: CASSGLPDGTGELFF. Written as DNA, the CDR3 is TGTGCCAGCAGCGGCTTACCGGACGGCACCGGGGAGCTGTTTTTT.